This T cell receptor beta chain was sequenced during a study of cytomegalovirus exposure and HLA in healthy donors (TCRdb year 2017). Concerning the study at large: An earlier analysis of roughly 630 of the donors reported approximately 300 Gb of sequence data and some 120 million unique TCR beta sequences from about 179 million T cells. Roughly 300 gigabases of sequencing data and approximately 85 million unique TCR sequences were included in an early release covering about 600 HLA-typed donors. Of the roughly 410 genotyped donors, approximately 80% were placed in the genetic ancestry cluster associated with self-reported Caucasian donors. The study aimed to test whether cataloging public T cell receptors could reveal signatures of past pathogen exposure. The T cell repertoires of several hundred subjects were profiled by immunosequencing and related to cytomegalovirus serostatus. In addition to the first cohort of 650 to 800 subjects, a separate validation cohort of 130 or so different subjects was used. To predict cytomegalovirus infection status, the study combined high-throughput TCR immunosequencing, statistical association of individual TCRs with disease status, and machine learning. In a later analysis, previously published TCR beta repertoires from more than 500 donors were re-analyzed and high-resolution HLA genotyping was added so that TCR occurrence patterns could be studied. In the later analysis, no new phenotypic data were used to find candidate immune exposures; instead, reliance was placed on TCR beta sequences and their occurrence across donors. In an earlier analysis of a few hundred of the donors, high-throughput TCR beta sequencing was used to judge whether each TCR beta V gene segment behaved as functional or pseudogenic. Donor age, sex, ethnicity and CMV serostatus were compiled together with the repertoire data. Genome-wide SNP genotypes for about 55% of the 666 donors were used in a later genetic analysis, which treated that subset as a discovery cohort. Every discovery cohort repertoire had been produced on one sequencing platform. HLA typing covered class I and class II loci at four-digit resolution. The number of typed donors differed by locus: about 620-630 for A, B, C, DRB1 and DQB1; approximately 520 for DQA1; fewer than 610 for DPA1; and around 490 for DPB1. About five DR-DQ haplotypes were treated as single units for association and clustering because of strong linkage in the cohort. Among 300 to 450 genotyped donors of the cohort, an average of approximately 240,000 unique TCR beta nucleotide sequences were sequenced per donor, roughly 18% of them non-productive. Paper-wide results and their limitations: The cohort was sequenced for TCR beta chains only, and without alpha or paired-chain data the features that could be detected were limited. A cluster of highly shared sequence variants was judged likely to represent a technical artifact of the sequencing pipeline. Across donors, most TCR sequences were observed very rarely, whereas some public TCRs were present in many individuals. Correlated functional status among segregating V segments might reflect linkage disequilibrium, but an unknown experimental factor could not be ruled out. Assigning TCR associations to individual alleles was difficult when HLA alleles, especially DR and DQ, strongly co-occurred. The authors suggested that the approach could potentially be extended to other disease states and immunological phenotypes. CMV serostatus was the only immune exposure information available for the cohort. Because some donors lacked HLA typing at each locus, the association tests relied only on the typed subset. Because counts were too low, about 18 rarely observed V segments, including chromosome 9 orphons, were excluded from the earlier analysis of some 590 of the donors. In a later analysis, several top co-occurrence clusters were reported to appear linked to parvovirus B19, influenza, CMV and Epstein-Barr virus. A later genetic analysis reported fewer N-insertions in productive TCRs among donors in an Asian-associated ancestry cluster than the roughly 720-donor mean. In an earlier analysis of around 600 of the donors, most TCR beta V segments were observed in productive rearrangements about 87% or about 30% of the time, broadly matching IMGT annotations. V-gene and J-gene trimming of TCR beta chains was associated with a missense DCLRE1C variant in a later genetic analysis, and the association was replicated in an independent cohort. A further reported finding was that TCR beta sequences accurately predicted the HLA-A and HLA-B alleles for most subjects in the first cohort. In a later analysis, TCR association rates were found to vary across HLA loci, with the most associated TCRs seen for DRB1 alleles and the fewest for HLA-C alleles. At a false discovery rate of 0.05, a later analysis linked some 18,000 TCR beta sequences to specific HLA alleles. In a later analysis, HLA-associated TCR beta chains showed more clonal expansion and lower generation probabilities than non-associated chains that were equally common. According to a later analysis, most CMV-associated TCR beta chains appeared to be HLA-restricted, and the HLA associations seemed to be driven largely by CMV exposure. In vitro tests confirmed that a few of the cytomegalovirus-associated TCR beta chains recognize cytomegalovirus antigens. Presence/absence analyses assumed roughly uniform sequencing depth across donors, an assumption that may not hold. The study listed 150 to 200 TCR beta chains as associated with cytomegalovirus. Cytomegalovirus status was reported to be diagnosed by the classifier with high specificity and sensitivity in both the original and validation cohorts.

Receptor amplification or capture employed the immunoSEQ multiplex PCR assay. The multiplex PCR relied on a mix of 60 forward primers for TCR Vbeta segments and 13 reverse primers for TCR Jbeta segments. Amplification of the CDR3 region of rearranged TCR beta genes was performed with a multiplex PCR assay on genomic DNA. The amplified TCR beta libraries were sequenced on the Illumina HiSeq System as 87-base-pair reads. The paper's data handling went like this. Across the 700 or so repertoires, a later analysis counted roughly 77 million unique TCR beta chains, 9.5 million to 12 million of which were shared by at least two donors. A nearest-neighbor algorithm error-corrected the raw reads and collapsed the reads into unique sequences, merging closely related sequences to remove PCR and sequencing errors. Alignment of CDR3 sequences to IMGT reference sequences was used to assign V, D and J gene segments. For a sequence to be retained, a match of at least six nucleotides was required to both a V gene segment and a J gene segment. Rearrangements were classified as productive when the CDR3 lacked stop codons and remained in frame with V and J, and all other rearrangements were classified as non-productive. Following IMGT convention, CDR3 was defined as the stretch from the second conserved V-encoded cysteine up to the conserved J-encoded phenylalanine. In an earlier analysis of just under 600 of the donors, sequences lacking an unambiguous match to a single V gene segment were excluded. An earlier analysis of over 450 of the donors classified V segments as functional when productive rearrangements were above 56.7% and as segregating when the standard deviation between donors was above 5%. A statistical classification framework was built for diagnosing cytomegalovirus status from the catalog of TCR beta chain sequences. In a later analysis, TCR nucleotide sequences were compared against IMGT/GENE-DB human TR gene sequences so that V and J genes could be assigned. The TCRdist pipeline was used in a later analysis to assign CDR3 sequences and most-parsimonious VDJ recombination scenarios. In a later analysis, every TCR beta chain was defined by the combination of its CDR3 amino acid sequence and its V-gene family, and reads without a unique V-gene family were dropped. As a way to deal with suspected cross-contamination and a sequencing artifact, a later analysis dropped 640 or so nucleotide sequences that were highly shared and had low generation probability. A later analysis calculated a clonal expansion index for each public chain from normalized within-repertoire ranks of inferred template counts. Generation probabilities in a later analysis came from a VDJ recombination model fitted to out-of-frame rearrangements, and those results were checked against IGoR. A later analysis scored TCR-TCR, TCR-HLA and TCR-CMV co-occurrence with hypergeometric tests, applying a repertoire-size bias correction to TCR pairs. A later analysis estimated false discovery rates by permuting HLA or CMV assignments 20 times. In a later analysis, co-occurring TCRs were grouped with DBSCAN, and TCRdist sequence similarity was added when clustering was performed within HLA-allele-positive subsets. Co-occurrence clustering excluded repertoires with fewer than 30,000 or more than 120,000 public chains, plus five with anomalous nucleotide sharing. Sourced from immuneACCESS, this table was stored by TCRdb with only in-frame sequences that have V and J called. A share of the clones is absent; for the studies checked, an unresolved V gene accounts for under half, and the remainder has no known explanation. That table gives V, J and clone size, and the DNA gave D and trimming. Within this sample are about 210,000 clones, with roughly 77% of them counted one time only. 3.4% of the sample belongs to the ten largest clones.

This clone was recorded a few times. This clone's antigen is unknown. No qualities accompany the bases; no much larger clone lies one base away. The cohort was made up of 500 to 850 healthy bone marrow donors. At the time of sampling, every cohort member was nominally healthy, though immune exposures that went unrecorded were likely present. The donor tested CMV seropositive, placing the donor among the approximately 290 seropositive members of the cohort. A peripheral blood sample was collected from each donor, and TCR beta sequencing was performed on peripheral blood mononuclear cells. Genomic DNA was extracted from the blood cell samples with the Qiagen DNeasy Blood Extraction Kit. Source material: PBMCs. This sequence originates from a man between 40 and 49 years old in good health and CMV-seropositive.

The DNA sequence is TGTGCCAGCAGTAAGCCTGAAGCTTTCTTT. This yields the protein CASSKPEAFF. The rearranged segments are TRBV25-1 and TRBJ1-1; the D gene cannot be resolved reliably. From cysteine to phenylalanine, the CDR3 is 10 amino acids long. The read is trimmed to its CDR3 DNA, 30 bases read in frame from base 1. The germline V gene specifies MGHDK as CDR1 and SYGVNS as CDR2. V drops 5 bases and J drops 6 bases, leaving 4 bases in between.